The present T cell receptor (beta chain) was sequenced within a study of cytomegalovirus exposure and HLA in healthy donors. Study-wide points: HLA restriction was apparent for most CMV-associated TCR beta chains in a later analysis.

Details on this clone: Antigen unknown.

In the PCR, 60 Vbeta and 13 Jbeta primers were used. The method was immunoSEQ multiplex PCR; TCRdb's version includes in-frame clones alone and lacks a portion of them. Among under 150,000 clones listed, around 81% were seen once. Germline V lookup: CDR1 MNHEY, CDR2 SVGAGI. The V gene lost 6 bases and the J gene lost 0 bases, with 9 bases spanning the gap. This CDR3 region has 15 residues. The chain is built from TRBV6-5 and TRBJ1-6; D may be TRBD1 (5 bases). The TCR was taken from a man aged 18 to 30 in good health and CMV-seronegative. Input material: PBMCs. For the CDR3, the DNA is TGTGCCAGCAGCAAAAGGGGCTCCTATAATTCACCCCTCCACTTT. As protein: CASSKRGSYNSPLHF.